This T cell receptor (beta chain) was identified during a study of a mutant IDH1 vaccine in newly diagnosed glioma. Study in general: In weeks 1, 3, 5, 7, 11, 15, 19 and 23, patients were vaccinated. Sex distribution of treated patients was roughly 62% male and approximately 38% female; mean age was 40.4 years. The earlier regimen, radiotherapy, temozolomide, or both, was most often both.

The germline V gene has CDR1 MNHEY and CDR2 SVGAGI. The CDR3 covers 15 residues. V shed 6 bases, J shed 4 bases, and the junction held 11 bases outside the gene matches. In the case of this clone: No antigen is known for it.

The time point here: week 23, last vaccination. The content of each vaccine dose was 300 ug of mutant IDH1 20-mer peptide, and topical imiquimod accompanied it. Clones were sequenced by immunoSEQ multiplex PCR, and TCRdb holds only the in-frame ones, with some missing. The table includes around 11,000 clones, approximately 89% detected once. The sequence came from a middle-aged woman with glioma. Some clones in this sample may be carry-over from other donors' samples. The chain couples TRBV6-5 to TRBJ1-2; TRBD1 matches at 7 bases. Sequencing used PBMCs, obtained from a glioma patient whose treatment included an IDH1 peptide vaccine. The CDR3 DNA sequence: TGTGCCAGCAGCTATAATCAGGGGGGAGGCTATGGCTACACCTTC. Translating gives CASSYNQGGGYGYTF.